These 5 T cell receptor beta chains originate from one sample sequenced in a study of lymphopenia after photon versus proton radiotherapy. Assay used: immunoSEQ multiplex PCR; TCRdb lists only in-frame clones, some missing. The repertoire includes roughly 38,000 clones, about 90% of them detected once, and approximately 16% sits in the top ten. Source: peripheral blood, taken from a patient treated with photon-based radiotherapy. These TCRs come from a man in his sixties with cholangiocarcinoma.

The V and J genes are TRBV7-6 and TRBJ1-2, with unresolved D. The CDR3 has 14 amino acids. The germline V and J ends were trimmed by 3 bases and 2 bases, with 10 bases remaining between them. Germline-derived CDR1 and CDR2 are SGHVS and FNYEAQ. The CDR3 DNA follows: TGTGCCAGCAGCTTGGGAAATGGAAACTATGGCTACACCTTC. Its translation is CASSLGNGNYGYTF.

Concerning this clone itself: One end of the junction varies from germline; a read error may be responsible. The chain has TRBV2 and TRBJ2-3; 7 nucleotides align to TRBD2. The CDR3 contains 16 residues. Germline loops: CDR1 SNHLY, CDR2 FYNNEI. CDR3 in DNA: TGTGCCAGCAGCGAAGGTGGCGGGGGAGCGAAAGATACGCAGTATTTT. This gives the protein CASSEGGGGAKDTQYF.

This clone was detected only a few times. The chain combines TRBV6-1 with TRBJ2-7, with TRBD1 matching over 9 bases. Per germline, CDR1 MNHNS and CDR2 SASEGT. The CDR3 loop spans 14 amino acids. V shed 8 bases, J shed 3 bases, and the junction held 8 bases outside the gene matches. The DNA for the CDR3 is TGTGCCAGCGCCACGGACAGGGGTGACTACGAGCAGTACTTC. It is translated as CASATDRGDYEQYF.

The chain employs TRBV7-3 and TRBJ1-1; D is unresolved. Germline CDR1 reads SGHTA; CDR2 reads FQGTGA. The CDR3 is 13 amino acids. Trimming took 5 bases from V and 5 from J, leaving 12 bases between them. CDR3: CASSPLRATEAFF. In nucleotides, the CDR3 is TGTGCCAGCAGCCCACTCCGAGCGACTGAAGCTTTCTTT.

The V and J genes are TRBV29-1 and TRBJ2-1; no firm D call. Trimming shortened V by 8 bases and J by 8 bases, and 13 bases separated the two germline ends. The CDR3 has 11 residues. CDR1 and CDR2 from the germline V gene are SQVTM and ANQGSEA. CDR3 amino acids: CSTRTNDEQFF. In nucleotides, the CDR3 is TGCAGCACCCGGACCAACGATGAGCAGTTCTTC.